Below, one T cell receptor beta chain is given with its context. These data are taken from a study of blood T cell repertoires in COVID-19. Study context: The analysed material was cDNA or gDNA that came from T cells, B-cell-depleted T cells, or PBMCs.

The CDR3 has 14 amino acids. The V and J ends lost 5 bases and 3 bases, in that order; junction bases with no gene match: 5. Germline lookup yields CDR1 LGHDT and CDR2 YNNKEL (reference sequence). Original methodology: Estimation of nucleated cell counts was performed using reference gene primer amplification. The table came from immunoSEQ multiplex PCR; TCRdb's copy has only in-frame clones and leaves some out. Clone size and the V and J calls come from that table; the DNA yielded D and trimming. The data show around 250,000 clones, around 84% seen once. The receptor's source is a young woman with acute or convalescent COVID-19. Sequenced material: peripheral blood. This rearrangement joins TRBV3-1 (or the pseudogene TRBV3-2) to TRBJ2-5; 8 positions agree with TRBD2. The CDR3 reads CASSDTSGEETQYF. Written as DNA, the CDR3 is TGTGCCAGCAGCGATACTAGCGGAGAAGAGACCCAGTACTTC.